The 25 T cell receptor beta chains listed next were all sequenced from one sample in a study of T cells in localized non-small cell lung cancer. Libraries were prepared by immunoSEQ multiplex PCR; TCRdb keeps only in-frame clonotypes and omits some of them. The sample has some 30,000 clones; 85% to 90% are singletons. This specimen consisted of peripheral blood, obtained before any cancer treatment. The receptors derive from a female donor older than 55 with stage I lung adenocarcinoma.

This chain connects TRBV6-6 to TRBJ2-1; TRBD1 matches 9 bases. The CDR3 length is 13 residues. Germline V CDR1 and CDR2: MNHNY, SVGAGI (reference sequence). Losses at the gene ends were 6 bases for V and 7 bases for J; bases not matched to a gene: 4. CDR3 coding DNA: TGTGCCAGCAGACAGGGGGCCGGTAATGAGCAGTTCTTC. Protein sequence: CASRQGAGNEQFF.

In this sample, this clone turned up once. J is TRBJ2-1 and V is TRBV18; 7 bases are shared with TRBD1. The CDR3 extends over 15 amino acids. In germline, CDR1 is KGHSH, CDR2 LQKENI. V dropped 2 bases and J dropped 5; count of bases not matched to a gene: 6. Here the CDR3 DNA reads TGTGCCAGCTCACCAATAGGGGGCAGCGACAATGAGCAGTTCTTC. Its translation: CASSPIGGSDNEQFF.

This chain connects TRBV7-2 to TRBJ2-3, with D uncertain. The V gene's germline CDR1 is SGHTA and CDR2 FQGNSA. Trimming shortened V by 1 base and J by 1 base, and 9 bases separated the two germline ends. The CDR3 sequence is 15 residues long. The CDR3 bases are TGTGCCAGCAGCTTAGTAGGGTACGGCACAGATACGCAGTATTTT. The encoded protein is CASSLVGYGTDTQYF.

This chain connects TRBV6-1 to TRBJ2-7, with 7 bases matching TRBD1. The ends lost 5 bases at V and 2 bases at J; junction bases unmatched: 6. CDR3 size: 14 residues. The germline gives CDR1 MNHNS, CDR2 SASEGT. The CDR3 protein is CASSSQTGPYEQYF. In DNA, the CDR3 is TGTGCCAGCAGTTCCCAGACAGGGCCCTACGAGCAGTACTTC.

The chain uses TRBV28 and TRBJ1-2, with D possibly TRBD1 on 5 matching bases. CDR3 length: 10 amino acids. The germline V and J ends were trimmed by 11 bases and 8 bases, with 12 bases remaining between them. Germline CDR1 is MDHEN and CDR2 is SYDVKM. CDR3 protein: CASEGRGYTF. CDR3 sequence (DNA): TGTGCCTCCGAGGGACGGGGCTACACCTTC.

This chain uses TRBV14 with TRBJ2-3; D call uncertain. The CDR3 has 15 residues. The germline V gene has CDR1 SGHDN and CDR2 FVKESK. Trimming pared 0 bases from V and 1 base from J, leaving 8 bases between. The CDR3: CASSQEGSRTDTQYF. CDR3 DNA sequence: TGTGCCAGCAGCCAAGAGGGCAGCCGCACAGATACGCAGTATTTT.

The V call is TRBV29-1, the J call TRBJ1-5; 8 positions match TRBD1. CDR1 and CDR2 from the germline V gene are SQVTM and ANQGSEA. The CDR3 extends over 13 amino acids. Trimming cost V 5 bases and J 5 bases; bases outside gene matches: 5. The CDR3, as DNA: TGCAGCGTTTCCGGACAGGGTGATCAGCCCCAGCATTTT. This translates into CSVSGQGDQPQHF.

The chain recombines TRBV6-5 with TRBJ1-2; D perhaps matches TRBD1 (5 bases). CDR3 size: 14 residues. V was cut by 6 bases and J by 1 base, with 12 bases left in between. From germline, CDR1 is MNHEY and CDR2 SVGAGI. CDR3 sequence (DNA): TGTGCCAGCAGGCCGACAGCAGATAACTATGGCTACACCTTC. Encoded protein: CASRPTADNYGYTF.

This chain connects TRBV2 to TRBJ1-2; no reliable D call. Germline V CDR1 and CDR2: SNHLY, FYNNEI. V lost 7 bases, J lost 8 bases, and 11 bases lay in between. The CDR3 has 11 residues. The DNA of the CDR3 is TGTGCCAGCAATACCGACGGGGGCTACACCTTC. This encodes CASNTDGGYTF.

This sequence joins TRBV28 and TRBJ2-7; D might be TRBD1 or TRBD2, each matching 5 bases. Between the trimmed V and J ends, which lost 6 bases and 6 bases, there was a span of 18 bases. Per the germline V gene, CDR1 is MDHEN and CDR2 is SYDVKM. This CDR3 contains 14 residues. CDR3 region: CASSLPGTVVEQYF. CDR3 coding DNA: TGTGCCAGCAGCCTCCCCGGGACCGTCGTCGAGCAGTACTTC.

The genes are TRBV21-1 and TRBJ2-1. TRBV21-1 is noted as a pseudogene. The CDR3 sequence is 13 residues long. The CDR3, as DNA: TGTGCCAGCAGCCCCAGGCTAGACAATGAGCAGTTCTTC. Protein: CASSPRLDNEQFF.

The chain combines TRBV19 with TRBJ1-4; tentative D call: TRBD1 (6 bases). Trimming shortened V by 6 bases and J by 7 bases, and 15 bases separated the two germline ends. The CDR3 sequence is 14 residues long. Per germline, CDR1 LNHDA and CDR2 SQIVND (reference sequence). DNA of the CDR3: TGTGCCAGTAGAGCGACAGGAACATCTGAAAAACTGTTTTTT. Protein product: CASRATGTSEKLFF. Combining the CDR3 with reference TRBV19 and TRBJ1-4 gives the whole variable domain DGGITQSPKYLFRKEGQNVTLSCEQNLNHDAMYWYRQDPGQGLRLIYYSQIVNDFQKGDIAEGYSVSREKKESFPLTVTSAQKNPTAFYLCASRATGTSEKLFFGSGTQLSVL.

The CDR3 region is CASSSRTSGDQETQYF. CDR3 nucleotide sequence: TGTGCCAGCAGCTCCAGGACTAGCGGAGATCAAGAGACCCAGTACTTC. The chain joins TRBV11-3 to TRBJ2-5; 10 nucleotides align to TRBD2. CDR3 length: 16 amino acids. In germline, CDR1 is SGHNT, CDR2 YENEEA. The V and J ends lost 4 bases and 2 bases, in that order; junction bases with no gene match: 7.

CDR3 coding DNA: TGCGCCAGCAGCTTGGTTTGGAGAAACACCGGGGAGCTGTTTTTT. Amino acid sequence: CASSLVWRNTGELFF. The genes are TRBV5-1 and TRBJ2-2; no reliable D call. Trimming pared 0 bases from V and 2 bases from J, leaving 8 bases between. There are 15 residues in the CDR3. Germline V gene sequence: CDR1 SGHRS, CDR2 YFSETQ.

CDR3 sequence reads: CASSPDSGSSYNEQFF. Written as DNA, the CDR3 is TGTGCCAGCAGTCCCGATAGCGGGAGCTCCTACAATGAGCAGTTCTTC. The V call is TRBV28, the J call TRBJ2-1; TRBD2 agrees at 9 bases. The CDR3 has 16 amino acids. V shed 5 bases and J 0 bases; nucleotides not matched to a gene: 5. Germline CDR1 MDHEN, CDR2 SYDVKM. Filled out from reference TRBV28 and TRBJ2-1, the complete variable domain reads DVKVTQSSRYLVKRTGEKVFLECVQDMDHENMFWYRQDPGLGLRLIYFSYDVKMKEKGDIPEGYSVSREKKERFSLILESASTNQTSMYLCASSPDSGSSYNEQFFGPGTRLTVL.

This chain links TRBV5-1 with TRBJ2-5; 7 bases agree with TRBD1. Trimming cost V 4 bases and J 1 base; bases outside gene matches: 7. CDR1 and CDR2 from the germline V gene are SGHRS and YFSETQ. The CDR3 loop spans 15 amino acids. CDR3 region: CASSGNAGGQETQYF. Written as DNA, the CDR3 is TGCGCCAGCAGCGGGAACGCAGGGGGCCAAGAGACCCAGTACTTC. The whole variable domain, filled in from reference TRBV5-1 and TRBJ2-5, reads KAGVTQTPRYLIKTRGQQVTLSCSPISGHRSVSWYQQTPGQGLQFLFEYFSETQRNKGNFPGRFSGRQFSNSRSEMNVSTLELGDSALYLCASSGNAGGQETQYFGPGTRLLVL.

This chain joins TRBV7-8 and TRBJ2-1; D is possibly TRBD1 or TRBD2 (5 bases each). Germline-derived CDR1 and CDR2 are SGHVS and FQNEAQ. The CDR3 spans 18 residues. The V and J ends lost 3 bases and 5 bases respectively, with 23 bases between them. The CDR3 here is CASSFPVGGESQDNEQFF. DNA of the CDR3: TGTGCCAGCAGCTTTCCCGTTGGGGGAGAAAGTCAGGACAATGAGCAGTTCTTC.

The chain recombines TRBV28 with TRBJ2-3, with 8 bases lining up with TRBD2. This CDR3 region has 14 residues. Germline V gene sequence: CDR1 MDHEN, CDR2 SYDVKM. Trimming at V came to 2 bases and at J to 3 bases, leaving 1 base not matched to a gene. CDR3 bases: TGTGCCAGCAGTTTAGGACTAGCTACAGATACGCAGTATTTT. Protein: CASSLGLATDTQYF.

This chain uses TRBV20-1 with TRBJ1-1; 9 positions agree with TRBD1. From germline, CDR1 is DFQATT and CDR2 SNEGSKA (reference sequence). This CDR3 region has 11 residues. The V gene end was trimmed by 3 bases and the J gene end by 10 bases; junction bases not matched to a gene: 3. CDR3 DNA sequence: TGCAGTGCTAGTGGGACAGGGCCAGCTTTCTTT. It specifies CSASGTGPAFF.

This chain uses TRBV9 with TRBJ1-1; D unclear. Trimming took 4 bases from V and 1 from J, leaving 14 bases between them. The CDR3 contains 15 residues. Germline V CDR1 and CDR2: SGDLS, YYNGEE. This CDR3 is CASSPSGSRNTEAFF. The CDR3 DNA follows: TGTGCCAGCAGCCCCTCGGGCAGTAGGAACACTGAAGCTTTCTTT.

The J gene is TRBJ2-5, the V gene TRBV9; 7 bases fit TRBD2. The CDR3 covers 13 residues. V shed 2 bases and J 5 bases; nucleotides not matched to a gene: 3. Germline V CDR1 and CDR2: SGDLS, YYNGEE. DNA for the CDR3: TGTGCCAGCAGCGTGACTAGCTTTGAGACCCAGTACTTC. This sequence encodes CASSVTSFETQYF.

This rearrangement joins TRBV11-2 to TRBJ2-7; D not resolved. Trimming removed 5 bases from V and 4 bases from J, with 21 bases in between. This CDR3 contains 16 residues. The germline gives CDR1 SGHAT, CDR2 FQNNGV. The DNA for the CDR3 is TGTGCCAGCAGCCCCCGCGAGTCTTTACCTCCGTACGAGCAGTACTTC. This encodes CASSPRESLPPYEQYF.

This chain links TRBV7-8 with TRBJ2-7; the D is unclear. V lost 5 bases and J lost 2, with 16 bases in between. The CDR3 is 15 residues long. CDR1 is SGHVS and CDR2 is FQNEAQ in the germline V gene. The CDR3, as DNA: TGTGCCAGCAGCCCCCTATTGGCAGAAGCCTACGAGCAGTACTTC. Encoded protein: CASSPLLAEAYEQYF.

The V gene is TRBV10-3, the J gene TRBJ2-5; a possible D gene is TRBD2 (5 bases). Deletions cut 5 bases from V and 0 bases from J, with 10 bases between. Germline CDR1 and CDR2: ENHRY and SYGVKD. This CDR3 is built from 14 residues. As DNA, the CDR3 is TGTGCCATCAGTTCGGACGGGAACCAAGAGACCCAGTACTTC. This encodes CAISSDGNQETQYF.

The V gene is TRBV18, the J gene TRBJ2-3, with unresolved D. Germline lookup yields CDR1 KGHSH and CDR2 LQKENI. V lost 8 bases to trimming and J lost 6 bases, with 12 bases between them. The CDR3 runs to 12 residues. This chain's CDR3 is CASVDTGDTQYF. For the CDR3, the DNA is TGTGCCAGCGTTGACACCGGGGATACGCAGTATTTT.